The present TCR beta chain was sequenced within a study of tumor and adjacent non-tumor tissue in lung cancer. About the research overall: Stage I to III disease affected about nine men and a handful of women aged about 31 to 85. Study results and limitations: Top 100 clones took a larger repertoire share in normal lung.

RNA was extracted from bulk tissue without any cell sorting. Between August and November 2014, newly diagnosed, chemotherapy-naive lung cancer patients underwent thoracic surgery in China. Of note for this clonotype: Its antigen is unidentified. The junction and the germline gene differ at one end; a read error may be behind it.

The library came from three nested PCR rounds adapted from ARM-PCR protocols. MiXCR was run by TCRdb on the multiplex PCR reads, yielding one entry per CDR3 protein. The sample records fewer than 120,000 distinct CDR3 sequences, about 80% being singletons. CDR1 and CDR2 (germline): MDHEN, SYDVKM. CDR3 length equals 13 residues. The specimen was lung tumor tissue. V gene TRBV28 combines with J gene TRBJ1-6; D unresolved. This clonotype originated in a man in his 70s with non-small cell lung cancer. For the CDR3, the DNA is TGTGTCAGCAGAAGAGTCTTTAATTCACCCCTCCACTTT. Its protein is CVSRRVFNSPLHF.